The clone carrying this TCR beta chain was detected many times. Its antigen remains unidentified. This entry is derived from a study of spatial heterogeneity in lung cancer. TCRdb analysed the 5' RACE reads with MiXCR anew, one entry per CDR3 protein. In the table there are 7,500 to 9,500 distinct CDR3 sequences, roughly 6.4% of which are singletons. CDR1 is SGHRS and CDR2 is YFSETQ in the germline V gene. V lost 9 bases and J lost 0, with 18 bases in between. The CDR3 spans 15 residues. Time point described: sample taken at primary tumor resection. The input material, whole RNA from tumor, nontumor lung or frozen PBMC, was sequenced unsorted. Study-level results: Expanded alpha and beta TCR counts within tumors tracked tumor mutation counts. Beta chains had roughly 13% coverage of tumor T cells, and alpha chains had about 7%. As ubiquitous and regional nonsynonymous mutations varied, counts of ubiquitous and regional expanded TCRs tracked them, respectively.

The source of this sequence is a male donor with early-stage non-small cell lung cancer. The sequenced sample was lung tumor tissue, obtained at surgery. J is TRBJ1-2 and V is TRBV5-1; D gene uncertain. The CDR3 sequence is CATRDTGGSNYGYTF. CDR3 bases: TGCGCCACCCGGGATACCGGCGGATCTAACTATGGCTACACCTTC.